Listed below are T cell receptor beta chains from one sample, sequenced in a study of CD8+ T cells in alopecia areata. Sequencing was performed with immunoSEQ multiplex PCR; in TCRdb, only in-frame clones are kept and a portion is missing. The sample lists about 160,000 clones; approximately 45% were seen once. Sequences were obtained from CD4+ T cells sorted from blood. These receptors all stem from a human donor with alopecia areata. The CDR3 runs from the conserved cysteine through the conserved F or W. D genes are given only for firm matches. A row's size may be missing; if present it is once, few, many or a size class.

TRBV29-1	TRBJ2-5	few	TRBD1	TGCAGCGTTGAGGGACAGCAAGAGACCCAGTACTTC	CSVEGQQETQYF
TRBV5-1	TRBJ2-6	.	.	TGCGCCAGCAGCTTCCCCTCTGGGGCCAACGTCCTGACTTTC	CASSFPSGANVLTF
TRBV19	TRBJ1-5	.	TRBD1	TGTGCCAGTATCCCCGGGACAGGGGTCTTTAATCAGCCCCAGCATTTT	CASIPGTGVFNQPQHF
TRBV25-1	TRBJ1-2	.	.	TGTGCCAGCAGTGAATTGGACTATGGCTACACCTTC	CASSELDYGYTF
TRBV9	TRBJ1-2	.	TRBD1	TGTGCCAGCAGCGTGGGGTCTACAGGGGACGCTGGCTACACCTTC	CASSVGSTGDAGYTF
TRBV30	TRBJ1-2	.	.	TGTGCCTGCCCCGGGGGACGAGCTAACTATGGCTACACCTTC	CACPGGRANYGYTF
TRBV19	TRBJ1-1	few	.	TGTGCCAGTAGTTCAATCATGAACACTGAAGCTTTCTTT	CASSSIMNTEAFF
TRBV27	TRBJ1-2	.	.	TGTGCCAGCAGTTTATCGTTTTTCGGGGGGAACTATGGCTACACCTTC	CASSLSFFGGNYGYTF
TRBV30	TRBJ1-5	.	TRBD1	TGTGCCTGTACGAAGACAGGGAGGACCAATCAGCCCCAGCATTTT	CACTKTGRTNQPQHF
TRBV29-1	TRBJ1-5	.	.	TGCAGCGTGGTCTGGACGAGAGGTCAGCCCCAGCATTTT	CSVVWTRGQPQHF
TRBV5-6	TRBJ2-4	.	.	TGTGCCAGCAGCGTTTGGTCCCTAGCCAAAAACATTCAGTACTTC	CASSVWSLAKNIQYF
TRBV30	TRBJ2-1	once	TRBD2	TGTGCCTGGACAGTAGCGGGAGATACCTACAATGAGCAGTTCTTC	CAWTVAGDTYNEQFF
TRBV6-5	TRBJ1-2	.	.	TGTGCCAGCAGCTCTAGGACCGTCATGTATGGCTACACCTTC	CASSSRTVMYGYTF
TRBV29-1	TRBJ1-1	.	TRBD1	TGCAGCGTTGAGTGGACAGGGGGCACTGAAGCTTTCTTT	CSVEWTGGTEAFF
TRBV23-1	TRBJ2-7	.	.	TGCGCCAGCAGTCAATCAGAGGTGCCCGGACTCGTTTACGAGCAGTACTTC	CASSQSEVPGLVYEQYF
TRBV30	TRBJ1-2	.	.	TGTGCCTGGAGTGTACCGGAATCTAAATCTGGCTACACCTTC	CAWSVPESKSGYTF
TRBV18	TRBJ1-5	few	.	TGTGCCAGCTCACCAAATTTAAGGTCCCATGGGGGTAGCAATCAGCCCCAGCATTTT	CASSPNLRSHGGSNQPQHF
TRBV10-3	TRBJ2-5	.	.	TGTGCCATCAGAGGGGAGGTAACAGAGACCCAGTACTTC	CAIRGEVTETQYF